Listed below are T cell receptor beta chains from one sample, sequenced in a study of blood T cell repertoires in COVID-19. The data were produced by immunoSEQ multiplex PCR, yet TCRdb's version contains in-frame clones alone and is incomplete. The data contain 200,000 to 250,000 clones, roughly 80% of them singletons. The sequenced material came from peripheral blood. These receptors were collected from an older woman with acute or convalescent COVID-19. The CDR3 runs from the conserved cysteine through the conserved F or W. A D gene is named only where the DNA matches it firmly. Clone size, where shown, is once, few, many, or a class for clones that have expanded.

size	J	D	V	DNA	CDR3
-	TRBJ1-6	-	TRBV7-3	TGTGCCAGCAGCTTAAACTACAGGAATTCACCCCTCCACTTT	CASSLNYRNSPLHF
few	TRBJ1-5	-	TRBV18	TGTGCCAGCTCACCAGGGGGCTGGAGCAATCAGCCCCAGCATTTT	CASSPGGWSNQPQHF
-	TRBJ2-5	TRBD2	TRBV7-2	TGTGCCAGCAGCTTAGCGGGAGGGGAGACCCAGTACTTC	CASSLAGGETQYF
-	TRBJ1-5	-	TRBV5-5	TGTGCCAGCAGCTTCCAGGGGATGCTTAATCAGCCCCAGCATTTT	CASSFQGMLNQPQHF
-	TRBJ2-7	-	TRBV29-1	TGCAGCGTTGAAGTGGTGAACAGCCGGGAGCAGTACTTC	CSVEVVNSREQYF
once	TRBJ2-7	TRBD2	TRBV5-1	TGCGCCAGCAGCGAAACTAGCGGGACCTCCTACGAGCAGTACTTC	CASSETSGTSYEQYF
-	TRBJ2-5	-	TRBV2	TGTGCCAGCAATGTCCGACCAGGGGAGACCCAGTACTTC	CASNVRPGETQYF
-	TRBJ2-7	TRBD1	TRBV6-5	TGTGCCAGTACGGACAGGGTGCCCTCCTACGAGCAGTACTTC	CASTDRVPSYEQYF
-	TRBJ2-7	-	TRBV6-1	TGTGCCAGCAGTGAATACAGTGTGGAACCAACCTACGAGCAGTACTTC	CASSEYSVEPTYEQYF
-	TRBJ2-3	-	TRBV2	TGTGCCAGCCTAGGGGGGGGGTCGACAGATACGCAGTATTTT	CASLGGGSTDTQYF
-	TRBJ1-2	TRBD1	TRBV2	TGTGCCAGCAGGTCTAGGGGACAGGGTTTAGTTGACTATGGCTACACCTTC	CASRSRGQGLVDYGYTF
-	TRBJ2-2	TRBD2	TRBV11-2	TGTGCCAGCAGCCCCCGACTAGCGGACACCGGGGAGCTGTTTTTT	CASSPRLADTGELFF
-	TRBJ2-2	-	TRBV3-1/TRBV3-2	TGTGCCAGCAGCCCCCCCCGTGCGGGCGGGGAGCTGTTTTTT	CASSPPRAGGELFF
-	TRBJ2-1	-	TRBV27	TGTGCCAGCAGCCCGTGGACAGCCGATGAGCAGTTCTTC	CASSPWTADEQFF
-	TRBJ2-2	-	TRBV18	TGTGCCAGCTCACCAGTTACAGGGCAAATCACCGGGGAGCTGTTTTTT	CASSPVTGQITGELFF
-	TRBJ1-2	-	TRBV6-6	TGTGCCAGCAGTTATAGCGCAGCGTCTAACTATGGCTACACCTTC	CASSYSAASNYGYTF
-	TRBJ2-2	-	TRBV3-1/TRBV3-2	TGTGCCAGCAGCCAGCGACAGAACACCGGGGAGCTGTTTTTT	CASSQRQNTGELFF
once	TRBJ2-3	-	TRBV18	TGTGCCAGCTCACCAAACCCGACAGTCGCAGACACAGATACGCAGTATTTT	CASSPNPTVADTDTQYF
-	TRBJ2-1	TRBD2	TRBV30	TGTGCCTGCCCCACCTTGTCTAGCGGCCTACACAATGAGCAGTTCTTC	CACPTLSSGLHNEQFF
-	TRBJ2-1	-	TRBV27	TGTGCCAGCAGTTTACGGGACAACTCCTACAATGAGCAGTTCTTC	CASSLRDNSYNEQFF
-	TRBJ1-3	TRBD1	TRBV5-4	TGTGCCAGCAGCACCGGGACAGTCCGATCGGGCTCTGGAAACACCATATATTTT	CASSTGTVRSGSGNTIYF
-	TRBJ2-3	TRBD1	TRBV5-4	TGTGCCAGCAGCTTAGGGACAGGGTTGACAGATACGCAGTATTTT	CASSLGTGLTDTQYF
-	TRBJ1-2	-	TRBV6-6	TGTGCCAGCAGTTACTCGGTGTCTGAATCGAGTGGTAGCTACACCTTC	CASSYSVSESSGSYTF
few	TRBJ1-6	TRBD1	TRBV25-1	TGTGCCAGCAGTTTCGGGACAGGGGGGGATTCACCCCTCCACTTT	CASSFGTGGDSPLHF
-	TRBJ2-7	-	TRBV5-8	TGTGCCAGCAGCTTGGTTCGGGAGCAGTACTTC	CASSLVREQYF
-	TRBJ1-2	TRBD1	TRBV19	TGTGCCAGTAGTCTCGGTGGGACAGGGGGCCATGGCTACACCTTC	CASSLGGTGGHGYTF
-	TRBJ2-1	TRBD2	TRBV27	TGTGCCAGCAGTTTGAGACTAGCATTAGGTGAGCAGTTCTTC	CASSLRLALGEQFF
once	TRBJ1-2	-	TRBV5-6	TGTGCCAGCAGGCGTAGGGAGAGCGGCTATGGCTACACCTTC	CASRRRESGYGYTF
-	TRBJ1-5	-	TRBV19	TGTGCCAGTAGTAACTTGCATCAGCCCCAGCATTTT	CASSNLHQPQHF
once	TRBJ1-5	-	TRBV28	TGTGCCAGCAGTCCCGACAGGTTCCTGAATCAGCCCCAGCATTTT	CASSPDRFLNQPQHF
-	TRBJ1-2	TRBD1	TRBV4-1	TGCGCCAGCAGCCAAGGCATAGACAGGGGGAACTATGGCTACACCTTC	CASSQGIDRGNYGYTF
few	TRBJ1-1	-	TRBV6-5	TGTGCCAGCAGCCTTTACCTTGAGGAGAAGGCTTTCTTT	CASSLYLEEKAFF
-	TRBJ1-1	-	TRBV5-4	TGTGCCAGCAGCTTCCCCGCGGGGGGCGGCACTGAAGCTTTCTTT	CASSFPAGGGTEAFF
-	TRBJ2-5	-	TRBV19	TGTGCCAGTAGTTACGGGGACCAAGAGACCCAGTACTTC	CASSYGDQETQYF
-	TRBJ1-6	TRBD1	TRBV6-6	TGTGCCAGCAGCCCACGACAGGGCGCCTATAATTCACCCCTCCACTTT	CASSPRQGAYNSPLHF
-	TRBJ1-6	TRBD1	TRBV30	TGTGCCTGGGAACCACAGGGGTTTAGTTCACCCCTCCACTTT	CAWEPQGFSSPLHF
-	TRBJ1-2	-	TRBV12-5	TGTGCTAGTGGTTTGTTGGAGTCTAACTATGGCTACACCTTC	CASGLLESNYGYTF
-	TRBJ2-1	TRBD2	TRBV15	TGTGCCACCAGAGGGAGGGCGGGACTAGCGTTTAATTACAATGAGCAGTTCTTC	CATRGRAGLAFNYNEQFF
few	TRBJ2-7	-	TRBV6-5	TGTGCCAGCAGTTACGGACAGCGCTACGAGCAGTACTTC	CASSYGQRYEQYF
-	TRBJ1-5	-	TRBV2	TGTGCCAGCAGTGATCAGGGGCAACAGCCCCAGCATTTT	CASSDQGQQPQHF
once	TRBJ1-1	TRBD1	TRBV5-6	TGTGCCAGCAGCTTGGGACAGGGGGCGTGGGACACTGAAGCTTTCTTT	CASSLGQGAWDTEAFF
-	TRBJ2-5	TRBD2	TRBV7-2	TGTGCCAGCAGCCCGGGGACTAGCGGGAGTGGGTACCAAGAGACCCAGTACTTC	CASSPGTSGSGYQETQYF
-	TRBJ1-3	-	TRBV11-2	TGTGCCAGCAGTCTGACAGGACCTGGAAACACCATATATTTT	CASSLTGPGNTIYF
-	TRBJ2-2	-	TRBV27	TGTGCCAGCAGTTCGAGTCGGGCCGGGGAGCTGTTTTTT	CASSSSRAGELFF
once	TRBJ2-3	-	TRBV2	TGTGCCAGCAAGGAGGTTCATAGCACAGATACGCAGTATTTT	CASKEVHSTDTQYF
-	TRBJ1-1	-	TRBV7-2	TGTGCCAGCGGCGGACAGCAGAACACTGAAGCTTTCTTT	CASGGQQNTEAFF
many	TRBJ2-1	TRBD2	TRBV19	TGTGCCAGTAGTATGGGGAGGGTGGATGAGCAGTTCTTC	CASSMGRVDEQFF
-	TRBJ2-7	TRBD2	TRBV5-1	TGCGCCAGCAGCTTGACGACTAGCGGAACCTACGAGCAGTACTTC	CASSLTTSGTYEQYF
-	TRBJ2-7	-	TRBV30	TGTGCCTGGTCCTACCTGACAGGAGGCCCCTACGAGCAGTACTTC	CAWSYLTGGPYEQYF
-	TRBJ2-1	TRBD2	TRBV5-4	TGTGCCAGCAGCTTTACTAGCGGAACCTACAATGAGCAGTTCTTC	CASSFTSGTYNEQFF
-	TRBJ1-1	-	TRBV6-5	TGTGCCAGCAACTCCAGGGTGGTCGACACTGAAGCTTTCTTT	CASNSRVVDTEAFF
-	TRBJ1-2	-	TRBV3-1/TRBV3-2	TGTGCCAGCAGCCAAGGACAGCCGTCCTCGTTTGGCTACACCTTC	CASSQGQPSSFGYTF
few	TRBJ2-5	-	TRBV7-9	TGTGCCAGCAGCTCGTCCTACCAAGAGACCCAGTACTTC	CASSSSYQETQYF